This entry is about one TCR beta chain. No antigen is known for it. This sample was included in a study of T cell responses to AZD1222 COVID-19 vaccine. This table comes from immunoSEQ multiplex PCR, and its TCRdb copy is limited to in-frame clones, with some not included. The sample shows over 100,000 clones, about 88% of them seen only once. CDR3 length: 15 residues. Germline lookup yields CDR1 SQVTM and CDR2 ANQGSEA. Deletions cut 3 bases from V and 3 bases from J, with 17 bases between. Notes on the study in general: Samples come after the peak T cell response, not at day 14.

The chain uses TRBV29-1 and TRBJ1-1; D remains unclear. The TCR was taken from an adult in good health. This material consisted of peripheral blood, taken on day 0 of AZD1222 vaccination. CDR3 bases: TGCAGCGTTGAGACCGTCTCTAAGGGATACACTGAAGCTTTCTTT. Translating it yields CSVETVSKGYTEAFF.